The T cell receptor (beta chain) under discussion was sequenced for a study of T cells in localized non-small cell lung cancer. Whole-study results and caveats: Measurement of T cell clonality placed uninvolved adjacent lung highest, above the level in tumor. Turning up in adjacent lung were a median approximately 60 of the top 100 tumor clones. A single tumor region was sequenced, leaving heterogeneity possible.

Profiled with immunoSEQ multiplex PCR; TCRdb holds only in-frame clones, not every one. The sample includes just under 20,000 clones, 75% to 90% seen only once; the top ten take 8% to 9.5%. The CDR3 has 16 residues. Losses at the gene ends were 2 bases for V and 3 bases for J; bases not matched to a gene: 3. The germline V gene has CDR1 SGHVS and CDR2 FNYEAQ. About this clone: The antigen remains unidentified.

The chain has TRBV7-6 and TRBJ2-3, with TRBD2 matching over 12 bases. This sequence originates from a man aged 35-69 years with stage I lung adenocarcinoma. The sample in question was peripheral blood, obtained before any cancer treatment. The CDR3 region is CASSLLAGGLTDTQYF. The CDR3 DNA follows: TGTGCCAGCAGCTTACTAGCGGGAGGGCTGACAGATACGCAGTATTTT.